The present T cell receptor (beta chain) was sequenced within a study of vaccination and CD4 T cells after COVID-19. Regarding the study as a whole: Convalescent patients had 304 of 307 vaccine-specific clones showing spike mono-reactivity.

Time point indicated: late sampling 161 to 241 days after vaccination in three convalescent patients. TCRdb analysed the PCR reads with MiXCR anew, one entry per CDR3 protein. The data show about 40,000 distinct CDR3 sequences, about 34% seen once. In germline, CDR1 is SGHTA, CDR2 FQGTGA. The CDR3 is 16 amino acids. V dropped 2 bases and J dropped 3; count of bases not matched to a gene: 7. About this clonotype itself: The antigen is not known.

Material: CD4+ T cells from blood, obtained about 7 months after SARS-CoV-2 vaccination. This chain connects TRBV7-3 to TRBJ2-3, with TRBD1 identical over 8 bases. The origin of this receptor is a human donor who had recovered from COVID-19. The CDR3 region has the DNA TGTGCCAGCAGCTTACCGGGCAACAGGGGGACAGATACGCAGTATTTT. Its translation: CASSLPGNRGTDTQYF.